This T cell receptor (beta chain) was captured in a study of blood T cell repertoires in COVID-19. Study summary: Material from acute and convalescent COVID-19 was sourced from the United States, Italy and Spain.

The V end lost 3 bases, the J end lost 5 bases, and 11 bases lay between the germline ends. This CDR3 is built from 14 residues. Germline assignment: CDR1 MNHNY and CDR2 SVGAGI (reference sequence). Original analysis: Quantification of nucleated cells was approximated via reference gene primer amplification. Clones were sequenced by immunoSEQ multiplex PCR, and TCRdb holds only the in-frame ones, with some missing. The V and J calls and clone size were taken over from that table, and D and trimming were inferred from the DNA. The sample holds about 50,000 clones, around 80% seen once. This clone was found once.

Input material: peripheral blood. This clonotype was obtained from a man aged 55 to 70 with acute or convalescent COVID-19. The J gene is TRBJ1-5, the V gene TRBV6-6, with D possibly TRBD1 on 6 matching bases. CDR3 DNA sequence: TGTGCCAGCAGTTATCAGGGGTTTGATCAGCCCCAGCATTTT. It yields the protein CASSYQGFDQPQHF.